The 9 T cell receptor beta chains below all came from one sample that was sequenced in a study of shared clonotypes between healthy human individuals. Data came from immunoSEQ multiplex PCR; TCRdb stores just in-frame clones and leaves some out. The data hold fewer than 600,000 clones, with roughly 77% observed a single time. The specimen sequenced was PBMCs. Receptors originate from a woman between 40 and 55 years old in good health. Some clones in this sample may be carry-over from other donors' samples.

The rearrangement links TRBV7-9 to TRBJ1-6; no firm D call. This CDR3 region has 14 residues. The V gene lost 5 bases and the J gene lost 8 bases, with 13 bases spanning the gap. Germline-derived CDR1 and CDR2 are SEHNR and FQNEAQ (reference sequence). CDR3 sequence: CASSPGLAYSPLHF. The CDR3 DNA follows: TGTGCCAGCAGCCCGGGCCTGGCCTATTCACCCCTCCACTTT. Looking up the rest from reference TRBV7-9 and TRBJ1-6 gives the full variable domain: DTGVSQNPRHKITKRGQNVTFRCDPISEHNRLYWYRQTLGQGPEFLTYFQNEAQLEKSRLLSDRFSAERPKGSFSTLEIQRTEQGDSAMYLCASSPGLAYSPLHFGNGTRLTVT.

The CDR3 sequence is CASSPTSSPQDTQYF. The CDR3 bases are TGTGCCAGCTCACCAACTAGCTCCCCCCAAGATACGCAGTATTTT. The chain employs TRBV18 and TRBJ2-3, with D possibly TRBD2 on 6 matching bases. CDR3 length: 15 amino acids. In germline, CDR1 is KGHSH, CDR2 LQKENI. The V gene lost 2 bases and the J gene lost 5 bases, with 14 bases spanning the gap.

The chain couples TRBV10-3 to TRBJ2-7; no clear D gene. V dropped 8 bases and J dropped 5 bases, with 22 bases sitting between them. CDR3 length: 15 amino acids. Per germline, CDR1 ENHRY and CDR2 SYGVKD. CDR3 sequence (DNA): TGTGCCATCTCCCAAAGGAAAGGGTCGTGGGACGAGCAGTACTTC. Its protein product is CAISQRKGSWDEQYF.

The J gene is TRBJ2-2, the V gene TRBV5-6; D possibly corresponds to TRBD2 (5 bases). The CDR3 spans 14 residues. With 4 bases removed from V and 6 bases from J, the gap between germline ends came to 13 bases. Germline lookup yields CDR1 SGHDT and CDR2 YYEEEE. CDR3 in DNA: TGTGCCAGCAGCCCACTCATGCGGGCCGGGGAGCTGTTTTTT. This codes for CASSPLMRAGELFF. Full variable domain (remainder filled in from reference TRBV5-6 and TRBJ2-2): DAGVTQSPTHLIKTRGQQVTLRCSPKSGHDTVSWYQQALGQGPQFIFQYYEEEERQRGNFPDRFSGHQFPNYSSELNVNALLLGDSALYLCASSPLMRAGELFFGEGSRLTVL.

The V call is TRBV5-6, the J call TRBJ2-5, with D maybe TRBD1 (6 bases). The ends were cut back, 1 base at V and 5 bases at J, with 15 bases in the middle. Per germline, CDR1 SGHDT and CDR2 YYEEEE. The CDR3 runs to 15 residues. CDR3 protein: CASSLLQGTGETQYF. The CDR3, as DNA: TGTGCCAGCAGCTTGTTACAGGGTACCGGGGAGACCCAGTACTTC.

J is TRBJ1-1 and V is TRBV27; the D is unclear. Trimming took off 3 bases at V and 3 bases at J, with 11 bases between the two ends. The CDR3 contains 14 residues. Germline-derived CDR1 and CDR2 are MNHEY and SMNVEV (reference sequence). CDR3 sequence (DNA): TGTGCCAGCAGTTTTAAAGGGAGGGACACTGAAGCTTTCTTT. This translates into CASSFKGRDTEAFF.

This clone was seen a few times. The chain combines TRBV4-1 with TRBJ2-1; D ambiguous. Germline CDR1 and CDR2: MGHRA and YSYEKL. The length of the CDR3 is 12 residues. The V gene lost 1 base and the J gene lost 9 bases, with 7 bases spanning the gap. CDR3 in DNA: TGCGCCAGCAGCCAAGTCCCCAGTGAGCAGTTCTTC. It yields the protein CASSQVPSEQFF.

The J gene is TRBJ1-1, the V gene TRBV15, with D possibly being TRBD1 (6 bases). CDR1 is LNHNV, CDR2 YYDKDF, per germline (reference sequence). The CDR3 consists of 13 residues. V shed 4 bases and J shed 3 bases, with 9 bases lying between them. CDR3: CATSKEGDTEAFF. The DNA for the CDR3 is TGTGCCACCAGCAAAGAGGGGGACACTGAAGCTTTCTTT.

V is TRBV7-6 and J is TRBJ2-7; 11 bases agree with TRBD2. The V segment lost 2 bases and the J segment 6 bases; nucleotides outside the gene matches: 9. In germline, CDR1 is SGHVS, CDR2 FNYEAQ. This CDR3 is built from 16 residues. As DNA, the CDR3 is TGTGCCAGCAGCTTACGCGAACTAGCGGGAGCGGGCGAGCAGTACTTC. The encoded protein is CASSLRELAGAGEQYF.